The rows below give T cell receptor beta chains drawn from one sample of a study of cytomegalovirus exposure and HLA in healthy donors. Assay: immunoSEQ multiplex PCR; the TCRdb copy retains only in-frame clones and omits some. Among 210,000 or so clones listed, roughly 90% were seen once. The sample taken for sequencing was PBMCs. The receptor set was obtained from a woman aged 18-29 years in good health and CMV-seronegative. The CDR3 runs from the conserved cysteine through the conserved F or W. D genes are given only for firm matches. Clone size is stated in some rows and not others, as once, few, many or a class when expanded.

j_call | clone_size | d_call | v_call | cdr3_nt | cdr3_aa
TRBJ2-3 | NA | NA | TRBV5-6 | TGTGCCAGCAGCTTGGCCCTATTCACAGATACGCAGTATTTT | CASSLALFTDTQYF
TRBJ1-2 | NA | NA | TRBV7-6 | TGTGCCAGCAGCTTAGAATCGACAGGCTACTATGGCTACACCTTC | CASSLESTGYYGYTF
TRBJ1-5 | NA | TRBD1 | TRBV27 | TGTGCCAGCAGTCCCGGACAATCAGGGGGCCTCAATCAGCCCCAGCATTTT | CASSPGQSGGLNQPQHF
TRBJ2-5 | NA | TRBD1 | TRBV27 | TGTGCCAGCAGTTTGGACAGGAGTTTCCAAGAGACCCAGTACTTC | CASSLDRSFQETQYF
TRBJ2-5 | NA | TRBD2 | TRBV7-9 | TGTGCCAGCAGCTCCGATTATGCAGCGGGGGGGGAGACCCAGTACTTC | CASSSDYAAGGETQYF
TRBJ2-1 | NA | NA | TRBV2 | TGTGCCAGCAGCTCTCAGGGAAATGAGCAGTTCTTC | CASSSQGNEQFF
TRBJ2-7 | NA | TRBD1 | TRBV9 | TGTGCCAGCAGCGTAGGCGGGACAGGGTACTACGAGCAGTACTTC | CASSVGGTGYYEQYF
TRBJ1-1 | NA | NA | TRBV27 | TGTGCCACCCGTGGCGGGTTTTACACTGAAGCTTTCTTT | CATRGGFYTEAFF
TRBJ2-5 | NA | TRBD1 | TRBV5-4 | TGTGCCAGCAGCTTCGCAGGGGGCGAGACCCAGTACTTC | CASSFAGGETQYF
TRBJ1-4 | NA | TRBD1 | TRBV7-9 | TGTGCCAGCAGCTCCGCCCGGGACAGGGGACTGTTTTTT | CASSSARDRGLFF
TRBJ2-7 | NA | TRBD1 | TRBV7-8 | TGTGCCAGCAGCTCCTACGGGACAGGGGCATACGAGCAGTACTTC | CASSSYGTGAYEQYF
TRBJ2-1 | NA | NA | TRBV19 | TGTGCCAGTAGTATAGGTCTGCTAAGCTCCTACAATGAGCAGTTCTTC | CASSIGLLSSYNEQFF
TRBJ2-7 | NA | TRBD2 | TRBV7-8 | TGTGCCAGCAGCTCCCTAGCGGGTGCCTACGAGCAGTACTTC | CASSSLAGAYEQYF
TRBJ2-7 | NA | NA | TRBV5-1 | TGCGCCAGCAGCTTGGAGTGGGCAACCTACGAGCAGTACTTC | CASSLEWATYEQYF
TRBJ1-3 | NA | NA | TRBV29-1 | TGCAGCGTGGCCGGACAGCGGGATGGAAACACCATATATTTT | CSVAGQRDGNTIYF
TRBJ1-3 | NA | NA | TRBV4-1 | TGCGCCAGCAGCCAAGTAGGCAGGGACTCTGGAAACACCATATATTTT | CASSQVGRDSGNTIYF
TRBJ1-5 | NA | NA | TRBV15 | TGTGCCACCAGCAGAGCGCCCGACCTAGGCAGCAATCAGCCCCAGCATTTT | CATSRAPDLGSNQPQHF
TRBJ1-1 | NA | NA | TRBV5-1 | TGCGCCAGCAGGATGGAGGGACTGAACACTGAAGCTTTCTTT | CASRMEGLNTEAFF
TRBJ2-4 | NA | NA | TRBV13 | TGTGCCAGCAGCATCCGGGACACACCGTTACGGATTCAGTACTTC | CASSIRDTPLRIQYF
TRBJ2-3 | NA | NA | TRBV27 | TGTGCCAGCCAAGAGGAGGGGACGGGGCCAGATACGCAGTATTTT | CASQEEGTGPDTQYF
TRBJ1-2 | NA | NA | TRBV9 | TGTGCCAGCAGCGTATTAAGTGGGCAGCTTAACTATGGCTACACCTTC | CASSVLSGQLNYGYTF
TRBJ1-5 | few | NA | TRBV21-1 | TGTGCCAGCAGCAAAGAGGCGGGAACGGAACAGCCCCAGCATTTT | CASSKEAGTEQPQHF
TRBJ1-1 | once | NA | TRBV4-1 | TGCGCCAGCAGCCAAGATGGTGCGAGACAGGAAGCTTTCTTT | CASSQDGARQEAFF
TRBJ2-7 | NA | TRBD1 | TRBV9 | TGTGCCAGCAGCCAAGGACAGGGGAGGCACGAGCAGTACTTC | CASSQGQGRHEQYF
TRBJ1-1 | NA | NA | TRBV5-8 | TGTGCCAGCAGCTTGGGGCCACAGGGGAACACTGAAGCTTTCTTT | CASSLGPQGNTEAFF
TRBJ1-6 | NA | TRBD1 | TRBV5-5 | TGTGCCAGCAGAACAGGGGATTCACCCCTCCACTTT | CASRTGDSPLHF
TRBJ2-7 | NA | TRBD2 | TRBV11-2 | TGTGCCAGCAGCTTGGTATTGGCGGGGGGGCGTGGCGAGCAGTACTTC | CASSLVLAGGRGEQYF
TRBJ1-3 | NA | TRBD1 | TRBV27 | TGTGCCAGCAGTTTATCGCAGACAGGGAAAGGTGGAAACACCATATATTTT | CASSLSQTGKGGNTIYF
TRBJ2-3 | NA | TRBD1 | TRBV5-1 | TGCGCCAGCGACCGGGACAGGGCCACCGGTACGCAGTATTTT | CASDRDRATGTQYF
TRBJ2-3 | NA | NA | TRBV5-1 | TGCGCCAGCAGCGTTAGCGGTTTTACTAGCACAGATACGCAGTATTTT | CASSVSGFTSTDTQYF
TRBJ2-7 | NA | NA | TRBV5-1 | TGCGCCAGCAGCTTGGGGATGGGAGAGAACGAGCAGTACTTC | CASSLGMGENEQYF